This entry features one T cell receptor beta chain sequence. Its antigen is not yet known. No qualities accompany the bases; no much larger clone lies one base away. The library was produced with PCR. For sequencing, an Illumina HiSeq 2500 was employed. Unique molecular identifiers were incorporated into TCR beta cDNA libraries to reduce PCR and sequencing biases. Approximately 500,000 cDNA molecules were obtained per 1 to 10 million input T cells, so each molecule approximated one T cell. The patient libraries were prepared and sequenced with the same protocol used for the earlier healthy control dataset. Samples belonging to the same batch were prepared together, multiplexed and sequenced on a shared HiSeq lane. As for how the authors treated the data: Raw barcoded reads were processed with MIGEC, and single-read molecular identifier groups were discarded before consensus assembly and CDR3 extraction. VDJtools was used for post-analysis of the clonotype tables, and diversity was normalized by down-sampling every dataset to the size of the smallest sample. Repertoire overlap clustering matched CDR3 amino acid but not nucleotide sequences to correct batch-related cross-sample contamination. Using fastp at Q25 and MiXCR, TCRdb reprocessed the public reads and kept productive beta chains. Here each entry gathers all rows of one CDR3 protein and keeps the most common genes and DNA. In this record, the V and J calls reflect TCRdb's handling and not the investigators' own analysis. The sample table contains around 700,000 distinct CDR3 sequences; only one count was recorded for approximately 60% of them. About 11% of the sample is held by the ten biggest clonotypes.

V has 5 bases trimmed and J has 6 bases trimmed; junction bases matching no gene number 3. The CDR3 starts with the cysteine, ends with the phenylalanine, and has 12 residues. Only the CDR3 portion is preserved as DNA: 36 bases, with reading frame beginning at the first base. The germline V gene (reference sequence) sets CDR1 to GTSNPN and CDR2 to SVGIG. The entry originates in a study of post-analysis software for immune sequencing data (dated by TCRdb to between 2014 and 2016). Regarding the study in general: Disease courses on record covered relapsing-remitting, secondary progressive and progressive-relapsing multiple sclerosis, though some patients had no subtype annotation. The patient repertoires were set against approximately 10 previously published healthy control repertoires from donors whose ages ranged from roughly 6 to 27 years. A subset of samples was prepared in parallel using single-end sample barcoding, then pooled and co-amplified after Illumina adapter ligation.

Findings and caveats that apply to the study as a whole: Strong co-clustering of samples prepared in the same batch was shown by direct clustering with F measure, prompting a batch-effect correction. Significantly lower normalized Chao1 diversity was found in multiple sclerosis patients than in controls, suggesting substantial peripheral T-cell clonal expansion. The control group was slightly older than the multiple sclerosis patient group. Patients showed significantly higher frequencies than controls for several TRBV segments, among them TRBV5-6, TRBV5-1 and TRBV20-1.

To demonstrate the VDJtools post-analysis software, TCR beta repertoires were profiled from the peripheral blood of about 13 young patients with multiple sclerosis. Multiple sclerosis patients were children and adolescents aged about 6 to 17 years. Sequenced material: blood. The receptor was derived from a girl aged 2 to 10 with multiple sclerosis. Here the chain combines TRBV30 and TRBJ1-4; 7 middle bases align to TRBD1. The CDR3 amino acid sequence is: CAWADRDEKLFF. The nucleotide sequence reads TGTGCCTGGGCAGACAGGGATGAAAAACTGTTTTTT.